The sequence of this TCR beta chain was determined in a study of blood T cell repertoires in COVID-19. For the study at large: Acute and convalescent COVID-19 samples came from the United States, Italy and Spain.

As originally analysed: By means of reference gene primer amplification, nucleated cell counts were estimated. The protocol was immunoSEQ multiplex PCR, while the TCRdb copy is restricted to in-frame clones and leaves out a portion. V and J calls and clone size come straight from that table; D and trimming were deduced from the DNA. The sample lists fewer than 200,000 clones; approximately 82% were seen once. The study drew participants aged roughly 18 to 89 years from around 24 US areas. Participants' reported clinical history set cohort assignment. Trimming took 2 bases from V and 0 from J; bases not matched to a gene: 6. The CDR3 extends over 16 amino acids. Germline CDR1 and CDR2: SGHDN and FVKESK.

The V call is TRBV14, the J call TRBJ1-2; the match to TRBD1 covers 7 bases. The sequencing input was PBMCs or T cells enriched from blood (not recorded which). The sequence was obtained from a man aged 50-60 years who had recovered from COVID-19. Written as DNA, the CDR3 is TGTGCCAGCAGCCAAACCAGGGGGACAGCTAACTATGGCTACACCTTC. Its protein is CASSQTRGTANYGYTF.